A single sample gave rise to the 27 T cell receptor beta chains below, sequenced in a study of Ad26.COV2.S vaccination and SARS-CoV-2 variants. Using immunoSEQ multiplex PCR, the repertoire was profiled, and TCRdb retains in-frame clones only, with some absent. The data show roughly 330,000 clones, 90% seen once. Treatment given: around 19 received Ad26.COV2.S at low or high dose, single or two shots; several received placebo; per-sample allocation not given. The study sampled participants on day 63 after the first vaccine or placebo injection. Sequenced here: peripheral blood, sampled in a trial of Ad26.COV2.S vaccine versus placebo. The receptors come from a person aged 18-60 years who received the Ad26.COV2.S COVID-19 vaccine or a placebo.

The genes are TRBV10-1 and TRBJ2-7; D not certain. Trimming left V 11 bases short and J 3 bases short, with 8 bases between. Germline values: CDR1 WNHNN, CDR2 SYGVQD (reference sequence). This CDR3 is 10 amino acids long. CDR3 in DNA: TGCGCCGGCGGTTTCTACGAGCAGTACGTC. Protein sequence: CAGGFYEQYV.

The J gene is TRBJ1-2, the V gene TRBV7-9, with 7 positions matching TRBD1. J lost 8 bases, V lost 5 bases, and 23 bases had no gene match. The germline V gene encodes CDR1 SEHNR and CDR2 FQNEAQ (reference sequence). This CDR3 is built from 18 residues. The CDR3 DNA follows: TGTGCCAGCAGCCACAGGGGTCTCCTATTACGTTTTTGGCGCGGCTACACCTTC. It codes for CASSHRGLLLRFWRGYTF. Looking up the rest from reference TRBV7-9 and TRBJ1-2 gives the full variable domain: DTGVSQNPRHKITKRGQNVTFRCDPISEHNRLYWYRQTLGQGPEFLTYFQNEAQLEKSRLLSDRFSAERPKGSFSTLEIQRTEQGDSAMYLCASSHRGLLLRFWRGYTFGSGTRLTVV.

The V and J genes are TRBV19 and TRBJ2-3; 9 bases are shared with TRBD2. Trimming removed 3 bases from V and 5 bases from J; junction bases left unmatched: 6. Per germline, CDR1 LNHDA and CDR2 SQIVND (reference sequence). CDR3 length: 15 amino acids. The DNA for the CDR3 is TGTGCCAGTAGTATTGGCGGGAGGGATTTAGATACGCAGTATTTT. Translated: CASSIGGRDLDTQYF.

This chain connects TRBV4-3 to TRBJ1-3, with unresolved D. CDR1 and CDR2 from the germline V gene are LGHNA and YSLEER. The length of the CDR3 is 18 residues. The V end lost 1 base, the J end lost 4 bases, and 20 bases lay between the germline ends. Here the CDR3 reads CASSQGSTGPSTGNTIYF. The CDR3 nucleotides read TGCGCCAGCAGCCAAGGGTCCACTGGCCCTTCTACGGGAAACACCATATATTTT.

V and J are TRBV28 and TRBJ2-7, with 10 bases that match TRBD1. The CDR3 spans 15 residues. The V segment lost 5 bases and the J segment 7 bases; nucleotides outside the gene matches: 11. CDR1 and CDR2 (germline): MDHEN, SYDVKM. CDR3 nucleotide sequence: TGTGCCAGCAGTCTCCGGACAGGGGGAAAAGGGGAGCAGTACTTC. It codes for CASSLRTGGKGEQYF. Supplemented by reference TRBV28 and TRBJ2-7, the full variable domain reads DVKVTQSSRYLVKRTGEKVFLECVQDMDHENMFWYRQDPGLGLRLIYFSYDVKMKEKGDIPEGYSVSREKKERFSLILESASTNQTSMYLCASSLRTGGKGEQYFGPGTRLTVT.

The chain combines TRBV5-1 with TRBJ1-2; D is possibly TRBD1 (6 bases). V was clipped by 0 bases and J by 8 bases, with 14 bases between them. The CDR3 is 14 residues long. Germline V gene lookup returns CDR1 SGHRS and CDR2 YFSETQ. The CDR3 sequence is CASSLGQGLRGYTF. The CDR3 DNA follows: TGCGCCAGCAGCTTGGGTCAGGGGCTGAGGGGCTACACCTTC.

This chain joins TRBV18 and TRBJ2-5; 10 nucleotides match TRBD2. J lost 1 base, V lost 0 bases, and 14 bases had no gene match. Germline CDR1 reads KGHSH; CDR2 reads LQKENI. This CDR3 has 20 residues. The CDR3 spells CASSPPMHSAGGPGQETQYF. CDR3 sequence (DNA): TGTGCCAGCTCACCACCCATGCATTCAGCGGGGGGGCCCGGCCAAGAGACCCAGTACTTC.

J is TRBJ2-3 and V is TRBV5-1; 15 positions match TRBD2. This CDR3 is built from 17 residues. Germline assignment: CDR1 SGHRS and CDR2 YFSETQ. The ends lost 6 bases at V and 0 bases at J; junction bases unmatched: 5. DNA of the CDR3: TGCGCCAGCACCGGACTAGCGGGGGGGCCTAGCACAGATACGCAGTATTTT. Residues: CASTGLAGGPSTDTQYF.

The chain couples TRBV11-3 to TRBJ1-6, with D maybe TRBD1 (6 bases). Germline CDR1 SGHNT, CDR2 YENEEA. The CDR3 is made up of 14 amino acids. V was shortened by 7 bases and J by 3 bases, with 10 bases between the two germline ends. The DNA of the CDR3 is TGTGCCAGCACGAGGGACATCTATAATTCACCCCTCCACTTT. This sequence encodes CASTRDIYNSPLHF.

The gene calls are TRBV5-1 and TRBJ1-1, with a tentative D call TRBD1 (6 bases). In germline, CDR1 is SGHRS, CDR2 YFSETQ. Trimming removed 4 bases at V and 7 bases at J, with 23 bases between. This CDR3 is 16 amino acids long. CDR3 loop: CASSPTTTQGHLEAFF. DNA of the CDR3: TGCGCCAGCAGCCCTACTACAACACAGGGACACCTTGAAGCTTTCTTT.

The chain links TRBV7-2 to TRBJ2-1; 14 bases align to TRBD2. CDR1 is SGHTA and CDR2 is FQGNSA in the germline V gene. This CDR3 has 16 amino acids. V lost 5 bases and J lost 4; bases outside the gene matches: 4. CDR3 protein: CASSAGLAGAYNEQFF. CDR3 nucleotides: TGTGCCAGCAGCGCGGGACTAGCGGGGGCTTACAATGAGCAGTTCTTC.

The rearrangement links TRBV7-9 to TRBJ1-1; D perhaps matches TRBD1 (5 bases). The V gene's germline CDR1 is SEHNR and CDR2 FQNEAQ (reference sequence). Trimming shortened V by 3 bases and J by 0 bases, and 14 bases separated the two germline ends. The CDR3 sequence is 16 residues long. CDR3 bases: TGTGCCAGCAGCTTTTTATTGGGGGAGATGAACACTGAAGCTTTCTTT. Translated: CASSFLLGEMNTEAFF.

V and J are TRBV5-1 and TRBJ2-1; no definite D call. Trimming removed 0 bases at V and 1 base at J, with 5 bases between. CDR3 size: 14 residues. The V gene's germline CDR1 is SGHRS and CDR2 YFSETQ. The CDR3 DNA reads TGCGCCAGCAGCTTGGGACTGTCCTACAATGAGCAGTTCTTC. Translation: CASSLGLSYNEQFF.

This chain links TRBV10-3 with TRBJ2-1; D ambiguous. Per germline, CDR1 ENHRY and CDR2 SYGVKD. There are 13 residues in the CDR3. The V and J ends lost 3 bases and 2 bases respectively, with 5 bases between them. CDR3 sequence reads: CAISDGTYNEQFF. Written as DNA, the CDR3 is TGTGCCATCAGTGATGGGACCTACAATGAGCAGTTCTTC.

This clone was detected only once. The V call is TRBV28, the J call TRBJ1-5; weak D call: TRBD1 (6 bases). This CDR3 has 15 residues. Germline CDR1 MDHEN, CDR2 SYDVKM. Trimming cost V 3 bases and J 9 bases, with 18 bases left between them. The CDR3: CASSFEGGSIRPQHF. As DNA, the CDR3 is TGTGCCAGCAGTTTCGAGGGGGGATCAATTCGGCCCCAGCATTTT.

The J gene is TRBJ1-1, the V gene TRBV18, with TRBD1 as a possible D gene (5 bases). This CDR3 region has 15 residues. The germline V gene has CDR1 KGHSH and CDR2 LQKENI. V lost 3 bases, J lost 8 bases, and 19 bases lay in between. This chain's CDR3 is CASSPYDSAGVEAFF. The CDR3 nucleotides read TGTGCCAGCTCACCTTACGACTCCGCGGGGGTCGAAGCTTTCTTT.

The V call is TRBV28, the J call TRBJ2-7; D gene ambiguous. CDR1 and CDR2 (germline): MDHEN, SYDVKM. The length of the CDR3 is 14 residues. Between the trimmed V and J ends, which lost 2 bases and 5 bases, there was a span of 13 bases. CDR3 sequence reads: CASSLGAPRHEQYV. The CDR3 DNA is TGTGCCAGCAGTTTAGGTGCCCCCCGGCACGAGCAGTACGTC.

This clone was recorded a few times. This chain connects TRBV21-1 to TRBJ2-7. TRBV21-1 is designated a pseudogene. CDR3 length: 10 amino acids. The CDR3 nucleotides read TGTGCCAGCACCTGGGACGAGCAGTACTTC. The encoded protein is CASTWDEQYF.

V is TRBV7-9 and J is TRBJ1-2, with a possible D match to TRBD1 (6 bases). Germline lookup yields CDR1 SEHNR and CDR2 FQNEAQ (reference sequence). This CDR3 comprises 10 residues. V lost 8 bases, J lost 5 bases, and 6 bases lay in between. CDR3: CASGQYGYTF. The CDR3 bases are TGTGCCAGCGGACAGTATGGCTACACCTTC.

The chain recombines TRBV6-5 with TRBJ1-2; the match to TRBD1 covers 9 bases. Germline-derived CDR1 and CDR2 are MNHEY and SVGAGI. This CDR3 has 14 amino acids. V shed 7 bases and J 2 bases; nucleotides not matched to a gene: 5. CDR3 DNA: TGTGCCAGCACCCTGACAGGGGGAAACTATGGCTACACCTTC. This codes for CASTLTGGNYGYTF.

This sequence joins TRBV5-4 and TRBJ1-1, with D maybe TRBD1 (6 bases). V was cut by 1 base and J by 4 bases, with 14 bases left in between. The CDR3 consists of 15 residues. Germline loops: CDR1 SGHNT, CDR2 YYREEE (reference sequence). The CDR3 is CASSLPPSGATEAFF. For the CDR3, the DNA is TGTGCCAGCAGCTTGCCCCCATCGGGGGCCACTGAAGCTTTCTTT.

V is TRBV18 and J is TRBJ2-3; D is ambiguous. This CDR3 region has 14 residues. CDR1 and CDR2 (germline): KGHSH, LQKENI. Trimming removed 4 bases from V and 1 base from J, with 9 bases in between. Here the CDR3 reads CASSLGSGTDTQYF. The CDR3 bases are TGTGCCAGCTCACTCGGCAGTGGCACAGATACGCAGTATTTT.

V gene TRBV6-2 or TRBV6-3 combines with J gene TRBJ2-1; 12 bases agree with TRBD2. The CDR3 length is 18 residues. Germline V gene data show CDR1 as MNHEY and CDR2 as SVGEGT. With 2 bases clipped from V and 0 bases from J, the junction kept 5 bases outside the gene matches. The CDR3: CASSYPSGRAFSYNEQFF. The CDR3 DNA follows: TGTGCCAGCAGTTACCCTAGCGGGAGGGCTTTCTCCTACAATGAGCAGTTCTTC.

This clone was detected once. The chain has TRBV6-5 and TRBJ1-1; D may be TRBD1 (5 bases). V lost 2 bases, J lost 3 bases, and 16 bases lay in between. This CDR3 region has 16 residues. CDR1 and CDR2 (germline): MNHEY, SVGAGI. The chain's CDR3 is CASSYTSRGEDTEAFF. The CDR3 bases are TGTGCCAGCAGTTACACCTCGAGGGGAGAGGACACTGAAGCTTTCTTT.

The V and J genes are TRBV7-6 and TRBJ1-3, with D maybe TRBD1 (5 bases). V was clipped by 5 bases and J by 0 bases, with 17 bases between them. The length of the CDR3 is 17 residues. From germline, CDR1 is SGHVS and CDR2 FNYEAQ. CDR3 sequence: CASSPSPTGYSGNTIYF. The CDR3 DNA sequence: TGTGCCAGCAGCCCCTCCCCTACAGGATACTCTGGAAACACCATATATTTT.

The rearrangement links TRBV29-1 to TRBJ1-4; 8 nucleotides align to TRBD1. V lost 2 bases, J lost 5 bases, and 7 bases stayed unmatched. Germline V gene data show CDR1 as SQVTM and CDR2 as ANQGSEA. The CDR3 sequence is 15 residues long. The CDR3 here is CSVEFPRQGNEKLFF. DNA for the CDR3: TGCAGCGTTGAATTCCCCCGACAGGGGAATGAAAAACTGTTTTTT.

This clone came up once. CDR3 amino acids: CASSLGVSPESNYGYTF. The CDR3 nucleotides are TGTGCCAGCAGCTTAGGGGTGAGCCCGGAGTCTAACTATGGCTACACCTTC. This chain connects TRBV11-3 to TRBJ1-2; D uncertain. Trimming shortened V by 1 base and J by 0 bases, and 15 bases separated the two germline ends. Germline V gives CDR1 SGHNT, CDR2 YENEEA. The CDR3 spans 17 residues. Filled out from reference TRBV11-3 and TRBJ1-2, the complete variable domain reads EAGVVQSPRYKIIEKKQPVAFWCNPISGHNTLYWYLQNLGQGPELLIRYENEEAVDDSQLPKDRFSAERLKGVDSTLKIQPAELGDSAVYLCASSLGVSPESNYGYTFGSGTRLTVV.